A selection of T cell receptor beta chains follows, all from one sample in a study of early T cells in non-severe SARS-CoV-2 infection. One entry per CDR3 protein results from TCRdb running MiXCR on the 5' RACE reads. The sample carries roughly 86,000 distinct CDR3 sequences, less than 8% recorded once. The sequenced material came from whole blood. The receptors originated from an adult who was a healthcare worker with PCR-confirmed SARS-CoV-2 infection or an uninfected control (not recorded which). Each CDR3 is given with its conserved first and last residue. The order of the fields is V gene, J gene, D gene, clone size, CDR3 protein, CDR3 DNA. The D gene is left open where the match is weak. Expanded clones get a size class; other rows say once, few or many, or leave the size out.

v_call: TRBV19
j_call: TRBJ2-7
d_call: -
clone_size: many
cdr3_aa: CARGGTTTSYEQYF
cdr3_nt: TGTGCCAGGGGGGGGACAACAACCTCTTACGAGCAGTACTTC

v_call: TRBV5-1
j_call: TRBJ1-1
d_call: -
clone_size: few
cdr3_aa: CASTKGLTNTEAFF
cdr3_nt: TGCGCCAGCACCAAGGGATTAACGAACACTGAAGCTTTCTTT

v_call: TRBV28
j_call: TRBJ2-5
d_call: -
clone_size: many
cdr3_aa: CASSLGVQETQYF
cdr3_nt: TGTGCCAGCAGTTTGGGGGTCCAAGAGACCCAGTACTTC

v_call: TRBV10-3
j_call: TRBJ1-2
d_call: -
clone_size: many
cdr3_aa: CAISEGNGYTF
cdr3_nt: TGTGCCATCAGTGAGGGGAATGGCTACACCTTC

v_call: TRBV28
j_call: TRBJ1-1
d_call: -
clone_size: many
cdr3_aa: CASSSPSLNTEAFF
cdr3_nt: TGTGCCAGCAGTTCCCCTTCGCTGAACACTGAAGCTTTCTTT

v_call: TRBV7-2
j_call: TRBJ2-1
d_call: TRBD2
clone_size: many
cdr3_aa: CASSLLLAGNNEQFF
cdr3_nt: TGTGCCAGCAGCTTATTACTAGCGGGAAACAATGAGCAGTTCTTC

v_call: TRBV6-4
j_call: TRBJ2-1
d_call: -
clone_size: few
cdr3_aa: CASNRGPRWFF
cdr3_nt: TGTGCCAGCAATCGGGGACCCCGGTGGTTCTTC

v_call: TRBV29-1
j_call: TRBJ2-3
d_call: TRBD2
clone_size: -
cdr3_aa: CSVETGLAPSTDTQYF
cdr3_nt: TGCAGCGTTGAGACTGGACTAGCGCCTAGCACAGATACGCAGTATTTT

v_call: TRBV12-3/TRBV12-4
j_call: TRBJ1-1
d_call: -
clone_size: few
cdr3_aa: CASSPSLSSTEAFF
cdr3_nt: TGTGCCAGCAGCCCGAGTCTGAGTTCCACTGAAGCTTTCTTT

v_call: TRBV27
j_call: TRBJ1-4
d_call: -
clone_size: many
cdr3_aa: CASSLGGSGYSTNEKLFF
cdr3_nt: TGTGCCAGCAGTTTAGGGGGCTCGGGTTACTCAACTAATGAAAAACTGTTTTTT

v_call: TRBV7-8
j_call: TRBJ1-4
d_call: -
clone_size: many
cdr3_aa: CASSPEKRRVWSNEKLFF
cdr3_nt: TGTGCCAGCAGCCCAGAAAAGCGTCGGGTCTGGTCTAATGAAAAACTGTTTTTT

v_call: TRBV6-5
j_call: TRBJ1-5
d_call: TRBD1
clone_size: -
cdr3_aa: CASSRTGNDQPQHF
cdr3_nt: TGTGCCAGCAGCCGGACAGGGAACGATCAGCCCCAGCATTTT

v_call: TRBV6-2/TRBV6-3
j_call: TRBJ1-5
d_call: TRBD1
clone_size: few
cdr3_aa: CASRPQGENQPQHF
cdr3_nt: TGTGCCAGCAGGCCCCAGGGGGAAAATCAGCCCCAGCATTTT

v_call: TRBV20-1
j_call: TRBJ2-2
d_call: -
clone_size: -
cdr3_aa: CSAIPSEPTGELFF
cdr3_nt: TGCAGTGCTATACCCAGTGAGCCCACCGGGGAGCTGTTTTTT

v_call: TRBV3-1
j_call: TRBJ2-3
d_call: -
clone_size: -
cdr3_aa: CASSQDLSRSTDTQYF
cdr3_nt: TGTGCCAGCAGCCAAGATCTTAGCAGATCCACAGATACGCAGTATTTT

v_call: TRBV6-5
j_call: TRBJ1-2
d_call: -
clone_size: few
cdr3_aa: CASSYRGPAPTYGYTF
cdr3_nt: TGTGCCAGCAGTTACCGGGGACCAGCACCTACCTATGGCTACACCTTC

v_call: TRBV25-1
j_call: TRBJ1-4
d_call: TRBD1
clone_size: few
cdr3_aa: CASSEDPTGGHEKLFF
cdr3_nt: TGTGCCAGCAGTGAAGACCCGACAGGGGGTCATGAAAAACTGTTTTTT

v_call: TRBV6-6
j_call: TRBJ1-4
d_call: -
clone_size: few
cdr3_aa: CASSYKGSEEKLFF
cdr3_nt: TGTGCCAGCAGTTACAAAGGGTCTGAGGAAAAACTGTTTTTT

v_call: TRBV29-1
j_call: TRBJ2-3
d_call: TRBD2
clone_size: -
cdr3_aa: CSVVSGSIADTQYF
cdr3_nt: TGCAGCGTTGTTAGCGGGAGCATCGCAGATACGCAGTATTTT

v_call: TRBV11-2
j_call: TRBJ2-7
d_call: -
clone_size: many
cdr3_aa: CASSLAPDRSEQYF
cdr3_nt: TGTGCCAGCAGCTTAGCCCCGGACAGATCCGAGCAGTACTTC

v_call: TRBV20-1
j_call: TRBJ2-5
d_call: TRBD1
clone_size: many
cdr3_aa: CSATQGAGETQYF
cdr3_nt: TGCAGTGCAACTCAGGGGGCGGGAGAGACCCAGTACTTC

v_call: TRBV14
j_call: TRBJ2-1
d_call: -
clone_size: few
cdr3_aa: CASSETQGTQKFF
cdr3_nt: TGTGCCAGCAGCGAAACACAGGGGACTCAGAAGTTCTTC

v_call: TRBV29-1
j_call: TRBJ2-1
d_call: -
clone_size: many
cdr3_aa: CSVEDRQGWFF
cdr3_nt: TGCAGCGTTGAAGATCGGCAGGGGTGGTTCTTC

v_call: TRBV7-2
j_call: TRBJ2-5
d_call: -
clone_size: -
cdr3_aa: CASSLSPFRGRGETQYF
cdr3_nt: TGTGCCAGCAGCTTATCCCCGTTTCGAGGGAGAGGCGAGACCCAGTACTTC

v_call: TRBV6-2/TRBV6-3
j_call: TRBJ2-2
d_call: TRBD1
clone_size: many
cdr3_aa: CASSHRGKMIGELFF
cdr3_nt: TGTGCCAGCAGCCACAGGGGAAAGATGATCGGGGAGCTGTTTTTT

v_call: TRBV11-2
j_call: TRBJ1-4
d_call: -
clone_size: -
cdr3_aa: CASTLRLGDEKLFF
cdr3_nt: TGTGCCAGCACCTTACGACTAGGGGATGAAAAACTGTTTTTT

v_call: TRBV7-8
j_call: TRBJ2-3
d_call: TRBD1
clone_size: many
cdr3_aa: CASSLAWLDRAQDTQYF
cdr3_nt: TGTGCCAGCAGCTTAGCGTGGTTGGACAGGGCACAAGATACGCAGTATTTT

v_call: TRBV12-3/TRBV12-4
j_call: TRBJ1-4
d_call: -
clone_size: -
cdr3_aa: CASSFGTTVTNEKLFF
cdr3_nt: TGTGCCAGCAGTTTCGGGACCACCGTAACTAATGAAAAACTGTTTTTT

v_call: TRBV7-2
j_call: TRBJ2-7
d_call: -
clone_size: many
cdr3_aa: CASSSLGGRSYEQYF
cdr3_nt: TGTGCCAGCAGCTCCCTTGGCGGGCGCAGCTACGAGCAGTACTTC